Listed below are T cell receptor beta chains from one sample, sequenced in a study of shared clonotypes between healthy human individuals. TCRdb's copy holds only in-frame clones and misses some; the assay was immunoSEQ multiplex PCR. Of approximately 2,000,000 clones listed, roughly 90% were seen once; the top ten hold about 0.41%. The sample comprised naive CD4+ T cells from PBMCs. All receptors derive from a man younger than 35 in good health. Some clones in this sample may be carry-over from other donors' samples. Both conserved end residues are part of each CDR3. Fields, in order: D gene, clone size, V gene, J gene, CDR3 DNA, CDR3 protein. The D gene is left open where the match is weak. Size tells how often a clone was seen (once, few, many) or the class of an expanded clone, and some rows leave it out.

>TRBD1|.|TRBV4-2|TRBJ1-1
TGTGCCAGCAGCCAAGGAGACGGGACAGCCCCCGCCCAAGCTTTCTTT
CASSQGDGTAPAQAFF
>.|.|TRBV28|TRBJ2-1
TGTGCCAGCACCCAGAGAGGCAATGAGCAGTTCTTC
CASTQRGNEQFF
>.|.|TRBV2|TRBJ1-5
TGTGCCAGCAGTCCCACGCGATCAGGGGCAGGGCCCCAGCATTTT
CASSPTRSGAGPQHF
>.|.|TRBV15|TRBJ2-5
TGTGCCACCAGCAGAGTTTGGGGAAATCAAGAGACCCAGTACTTC
CATSRVWGNQETQYF
>.|.|TRBV18|TRBJ1-2
TGTGCCAGCTCACGTGGGCAGCCCCGCTATGGCTACACCTTC
CASSRGQPRYGYTF
>.|.|TRBV4-2|TRBJ2-3
TGTGCCAGCAGCCAAGATTACTCGGCAGCCAGGGGCACAGATACGCAGTATTTT
CASSQDYSAARGTDTQYF
>.|.|TRBV18|TRBJ2-2
TGTGCCAGCTCGACTAGGGACACCGGGGAGCTGTTTTTT
CASSTRDTGELFF
>.|.|TRBV7-2|TRBJ2-7
TGTGCCAGCAGCTTTCTGAGCTCCTACGAGCAGTACTTC
CASSFLSSYEQYF
>TRBD2|.|TRBV5-1|TRBJ2-1
TGCGCCAGCAGTCCCACTTCTAGCGGGAGGTACAATGAGCAGTTCTTC
CASSPTSSGRYNEQFF
>.|.|TRBV19|TRBJ2-4
TGTGCCAGTACTTCCCCGGGGAGTGCAGCCAAAAACATTCAGTACTTC
CASTSPGSAAKNIQYF
>.|.|TRBV28|TRBJ1-1
TGTGCCAGCATCCCTGGGGGTCGCGAAGGGAAAGCTTTCTTT
CASIPGGREGKAFF
>TRBD2|once|TRBV9|TRBJ2-1
TGTGCCAGCAGCCCACAGACTAGCGGGGTGTACTACAATGAGCAGTTCTTC
CASSPQTSGVYYNEQFF
>.|.|TRBV11-2|TRBJ1-1
TGTGCCAGCAGCTTAGTTAGGGTGAATGAAGCTTTCTTT
CASSLVRVNEAFF
>.|few|TRBV9|TRBJ1-1
TGTGCCAGCAGGAGAGAGGGAGGTGAAGCTTTCTTT
CASRREGGEAFF
>TRBD1|once|TRBV6-5|TRBJ1-1
TGTGCCAGCGGCGACAGGGTGAACACTGAAGCTTTCTTT
CASGDRVNTEAFF
>TRBD2|once|TRBV11-3|TRBJ2-2
TGTGCCAGCAGCTTAGTCCTAGCGGGAGTGAGCACCGGGGAGCTGTTTTTT
CASSLVLAGVSTGELFF
>.|.|TRBV18|TRBJ2-2
TGTGCCAGCTCGCAGACCCAGGGGAAAAGGGAGCTGTTTTTT
CASSQTQGKRELFF
>.|.|TRBV5-1|TRBJ2-3
TGCGCCAGCTCGACCCACTCCACAGATACGCAGTATTTT
CASSTHSTDTQYF
>TRBD2|.|TRBV5-4|TRBJ2-1
TGTGCCAGCAGCTTGCGTCCAAGCGGGAGTAGGTACAATGAGCAGTTCTTC
CASSLRPSGSRYNEQFF
>.|.|TRBV6-8|TRBJ1-5
TGTGCCAGCAGTTGGCGTTATAGCAATCAGCCCCAGCATTTT
CASSWRYSNQPQHF
>.|.|TRBV7-2|TRBJ1-2
TGTGCCAGCAGCTTAGGCCGGGCAGGGGCTGGCTATGGCTACACCTTC
CASSLGRAGAGYGYTF
>.|.|TRBV6-1|TRBJ2-5
TGTGCCAGCAGTGAAATGGTTGCGGAGACCCAGTACTTC
CASSEMVAETQYF
>TRBD2|.|TRBV15|TRBJ2-2
TGTGCCACCAGCATCGAACTAGCGACCACCGGGGAGCTGTTTTTT
CATSIELATTGELFF
>.|once|TRBV5-1|TRBJ1-4
TGCGCCAGCACAATTGGGGGAGCAACTAATGAAAAACTGTTTTTT
CASTIGGATNEKLFF
>TRBD1|.|TRBV28|TRBJ1-5
TGTGCCAGCAGGACAGGGGGCTTTCAGCCCCAGCATTTT
CASRTGGFQPQHF
>TRBD2|.|TRBV14|TRBJ2-2
TGTGCCAGCAGCCAAGATGGGCTTGGTCCCACTAGCGGTCGATGGGGCACCGGGGAGCTGTTTTTT
CASSQDGLGPTSGRWGTGELFF
>TRBD2|.|TRBV7-9|TRBJ2-7
TGTGCCAGCAGCCCATCCCGTGGACTAGCTCGCGAGCAGTACTTC
CASSPSRGLAREQYF
>TRBD2|.|TRBV9|TRBJ2-1
TGTGCCAGCAGCGTAGTTGGGACTATTGGCGATGAGCAGTTCTTC
CASSVVGTIGDEQFF
>.|.|TRBV7-2|TRBJ1-6
TGTGCCAGCAGCTTAGTGTCGGGGAGCCCACCCCTCCACTTT
CASSLVSGSPPLHF
>.|once|TRBV6-5|TRBJ2-7
TGTGCCAGCAGACCCTCTAGCGAGGGCGAGCAGTACTTC
CASRPSSEGEQYF
>.|.|TRBV19|TRBJ1-1
TGTGCCAGTCGCGGCCAGGGTCTAGCTGAAGCTTTCTTT
CASRGQGLAEAFF
>.|.|TRBV9|TRBJ1-5
TGTGCCAGCAGCGCTGCGGTGGACGGCAATCAGCCCCAGCATTTT
CASSAAVDGNQPQHF
>.|few|TRBV6-6|TRBJ2-1
TGTGCCAGCAGTTACACGACTAGATACAATGAGCAGTTCTTC
CASSYTTRYNEQFF
>.|.|TRBV27|TRBJ2-7
TGTGCCAGCAGCCTAGGCGGCTACAGGGATTTCTACGAGCAGTACTTC
CASSLGGYRDFYEQYF
>.|.|TRBV5-4|TRBJ1-2
TGTGCCAGCAGCTTTCAACCGGGGGCGCGGTATGGCTACACCTTC
CASSFQPGARYGYTF
>TRBD2|.|TRBV5-1|TRBJ2-1
TGCGCCAGCAGCTTGGCCCCGACTAGCGGGAGTGAGCAGTTCTTC
CASSLAPTSGSEQFF
>TRBD2|once|TRBV5-4|TRBJ2-1
TGTGCCAGCAGCTTGTGGCCTAGCGGGATGGAGGATGAGCAGTTCTTC
CASSLWPSGMEDEQFF
>.|.|TRBV27|TRBJ2-2
TGTGCCAGCAGTTCCCCAGCCAGGGCTAGCTCTGGGGTCGGGGAGCTGTTTTTT
CASSSPARASSGVGELFF
>TRBD1|.|TRBV15|TRBJ1-1
TGTGCCACCAGCGGACAGGGCGGGACTGAAGCTTTCTTT
CATSGQGGTEAFF
>.|.|TRBV5-4|TRBJ2-5
TGTGCCAGCAGCTTGGGGCGTCGAGAGACCCAGTACTTC
CASSLGRRETQYF
>TRBD1|.|TRBV2|TRBJ2-2
TGTGCCAGCAGTGTACAGGGGGCCGGGGAGCTGTTTTTT
CASSVQGAGELFF
>.|.|TRBV5-1|TRBJ2-2
TGCGCCAGCAGCGCACAGGGTTCCGGGGAGCTGTTTTTT
CASSAQGSGELFF
>TRBD1|.|TRBV18|TRBJ2-7
TGTGCCAGCTCACCACCGACAGGGCCCCACGAGCAGTACTTC
CASSPPTGPHEQYF
>.|.|TRBV7-7|TRBJ2-7
TGTGCCAGCAGCTCCCAGACAGGTTACGAGCAGTACTTC
CASSSQTGYEQYF
>.|.|TRBV28|TRBJ1-2
TGTGCCAGCAGTTTAGGGTCCAGGGCAGGGCAAACCCTATCTTCCTATGGCTACACCTTC
CASSLGSRAGQTLSSYGYTF
>.|.|TRBV4-2|TRBJ2-2
TGTGCCAGCAGCCTAAGGATCCCCGGGGAGCTGTTTTTT
CASSLRIPGELFF
>.|once|TRBV7-3|TRBJ2-2
TGTGCCAGCAGCTTAACCTCGAACACCGGGGAGCTGTTTTTT
CASSLTSNTGELFF
>.|.|TRBV5-1|TRBJ1-1
TGCGCCAGCAGCTTAGTCGGGCAGGTGGGCACTGAAGCTTTCTTT
CASSLVGQVGTEAFF
>.|once|TRBV6-5|TRBJ1-1
TGTGCCAGCAGAACAGGGAGCACTGAAGCTTTCTTT
CASRTGSTEAFF
>.|.|TRBV7-2|TRBJ2-6
TGTGCCAGCAGCCCCACGGGGTCGAGCTCTGGGGCCAACGTCCTGACTTTC
CASSPTGSSSGANVLTF
>.|.|TRBV5-1|TRBJ2-3
TGCGCCAGCAGCCCCCGTTGGGGGCGCACAGATACGCAGTATTTT
CASSPRWGRTDTQYF
>TRBD2|once|TRBV27|TRBJ2-3
TGTGCCAGCAGTTTGCTAGCGGGAGGGAGAGATACGCAGTATTTT
CASSLLAGGRDTQYF
>.|.|TRBV28|TRBJ1-2
TGTGCCAGCAGTTACGGGAGCTATGGCTACACCTTC
CASSYGSYGYTF
>.|.|TRBV21-1|TRBJ2-7
TGTGCCACAACCCGGCCGGCCGGGAGAGGTTTCGTACACGAGCAGTACTTC
CATTRPAGRGFVHEQYF
>.|.|TRBV19|TRBJ1-5
TGTGCCAGTAGTATTCGGACGCTACAGCCCCAGCATTTT
CASSIRTLQPQHF
>.|.|TRBV5-1|TRBJ1-1
TGCGCCAGCAGCTCGACAATACAGGGGAACACTGAAGCTTTCTTT
CASSSTIQGNTEAFF